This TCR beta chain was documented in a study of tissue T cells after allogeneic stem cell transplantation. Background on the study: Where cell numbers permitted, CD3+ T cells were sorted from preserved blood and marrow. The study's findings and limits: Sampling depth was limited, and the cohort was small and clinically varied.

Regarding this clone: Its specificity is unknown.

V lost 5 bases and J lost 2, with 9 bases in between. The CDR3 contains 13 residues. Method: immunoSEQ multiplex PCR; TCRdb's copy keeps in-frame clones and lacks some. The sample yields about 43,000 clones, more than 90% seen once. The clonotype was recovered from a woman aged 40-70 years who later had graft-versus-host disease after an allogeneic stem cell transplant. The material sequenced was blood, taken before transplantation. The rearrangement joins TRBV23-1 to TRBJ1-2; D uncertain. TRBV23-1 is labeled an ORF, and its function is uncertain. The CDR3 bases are TGCGCCAGCAGTGGAAACAACAACTATGGCTACACCTTC. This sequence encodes CASSGNNNYGYTF.